This T cell receptor beta chain was captured by sequencing in a study of T cells in localized non-small cell lung cancer. Assay: immunoSEQ multiplex PCR; the TCRdb copy retains only in-frame clones and omits some. There are some 27,000 clones in the sample; roughly 90% occur only once, and about 3% lies in the top ten. The germline V gene encodes CDR1 MNHNS and CDR2 SASEGT. The V end lost 7 bases, the J end lost 0 bases, and 7 bases lay between the germline ends. This CDR3 is 13 amino acids long. This clone was picked up a small number of times. Its matching antigen is unknown. The sample carries other DNA sequences with the same CDR3. Study-wide results and limits: Adjacent lung exhibited a median of about 50 among the 100 most abundant tumor clones.

This TCR derives from a woman between 18 and 50 years old with stage I lung adenocarcinoma. The sequencing used peripheral blood, collected before any cancer treatment. The chain links TRBV6-1 to TRBJ1-5, with D unresolved. DNA of the CDR3: TGTGCCAGCAAGGTGGATAGCAATCAGCCCCAGCATTTT. Protein sequence: CASKVDSNQPQHF.